This is a list of T cell receptor beta chains from one sample in a study of blood T cell repertoires in COVID-19. Sequenced by immunoSEQ multiplex PCR; TCRdb stores in-frame clones only, minus some. Of about 400,000 clones in the sample, about 90% were seen once. Sequencing was done on a sample of PBMCs or T cells enriched from blood (not recorded which). The receptors derive from a woman under 30 with acute COVID-19. CDR3s include the opening cysteine and the closing phenylalanine or tryptophan. The order of the fields is D gene, J gene, V gene, CDR3 protein. A D gene is named only where the DNA matches it firmly.

D gene: .; J gene: TRBJ2-7; V gene: TRBV5-1; CDR3 protein: CASSPRTDVTYEQYF
D gene: TRBD1; J gene: TRBJ2-3; V gene: TRBV7-9; CDR3 protein: CASSLEGQGTDTQYF
D gene: .; J gene: TRBJ1-6; V gene: TRBV2; CDR3 protein: CASSKGGFMNSPLHF
D gene: .; J gene: TRBJ1-1; V gene: TRBV5-1; CDR3 protein: CASSNHGGNTEAFF
D gene: .; J gene: TRBJ1-1; V gene: TRBV2; CDR3 protein: CASRGTGKVTEAFF
D gene: TRBD1; J gene: TRBJ1-4; V gene: TRBV19; CDR3 protein: CASSIIRGSANEKLFF
D gene: TRBD2; J gene: TRBJ2-7; V gene: TRBV4-3; CDR3 protein: CASSQGLAGVGEQYF
D gene: .; J gene: TRBJ2-7; V gene: TRBV28; CDR3 protein: CASTLNPGRSFYEQYF
D gene: TRBD2; J gene: TRBJ2-3; V gene: TRBV11-2; CDR3 protein: CASSLLAGGTDTQYF
D gene: .; J gene: TRBJ1-5; V gene: TRBV2; CDR3 protein: CASSDGGTLGQPQHF
D gene: .; J gene: TRBJ1-3; V gene: TRBV13; CDR3 protein: CASTRFSGNTIYF
D gene: TRBD1; J gene: TRBJ2-2; V gene: TRBV2; CDR3 protein: CASSGQGFGELFF
D gene: .; J gene: TRBJ2-7; V gene: TRBV5-6; CDR3 protein: CASSLGVSSYEQYF
D gene: .; J gene: TRBJ2-5; V gene: TRBV7-9; CDR3 protein: CASSASGYQETQYF
D gene: .; J gene: TRBJ1-3; V gene: TRBV6-1; CDR3 protein: CASSEGQGSGNTIYF
D gene: .; J gene: TRBJ2-7; V gene: TRBV15; CDR3 protein: CATSFGGTYEQYF
D gene: .; J gene: TRBJ1-5; V gene: TRBV12-3/TRBV12-4; CDR3 protein: CASSLPLGAQHF
D gene: .; J gene: TRBJ1-2; V gene: TRBV20-1; CDR3 protein: CSASTSAVYGYTF
D gene: TRBD2; J gene: TRBJ2-7; V gene: TRBV10-1; CDR3 protein: CASSETSGYEQYF
D gene: TRBD1; J gene: TRBJ1-6; V gene: TRBV25-1; CDR3 protein: CASSEYWDRGLRDSPLHF
D gene: .; J gene: TRBJ2-2; V gene: TRBV15; CDR3 protein: CATSRDRLGAASSTGELFF
D gene: .; J gene: TRBJ1-4; V gene: TRBV18; CDR3 protein: CASSPQGHNEKLFF
D gene: TRBD2; J gene: TRBJ2-7; V gene: TRBV7-3; CDR3 protein: CASSQNGAGDEQYF
D gene: TRBD1; J gene: TRBJ2-7; V gene: TRBV6-6; CDR3 protein: CATIKGQGDSYEQYF
D gene: TRBD1; J gene: TRBJ1-1; V gene: TRBV7-2; CDR3 protein: CASTSGTVNTEAFF
D gene: .; J gene: TRBJ1-2; V gene: TRBV25-1; CDR3 protein: CASSEEGRVPHGYTF
D gene: TRBD1; J gene: TRBJ1-5; V gene: TRBV7-2; CDR3 protein: CASNTDRGQPQHF
D gene: .; J gene: TRBJ2-2; V gene: TRBV7-2; CDR3 protein: CASSFDRLEPGELFF
D gene: TRBD2; J gene: TRBJ2-1; V gene: TRBV7-2; CDR3 protein: CASSPSGLAEVRSYNEQFF
D gene: TRBD1; J gene: TRBJ1-2; V gene: TRBV6-4; CDR3 protein: CASSTQGDGYTF
D gene: .; J gene: TRBJ1-3; V gene: TRBV7-2; CDR3 protein: CASSTDWASGNTIYF
D gene: .; J gene: TRBJ2-4; V gene: TRBV7-2; CDR3 protein: CASSLLLSGRKNIQYF
D gene: .; J gene: TRBJ2-7; V gene: TRBV30; CDR3 protein: CAWSVQEQYF
D gene: .; J gene: TRBJ2-7; V gene: TRBV5-1; CDR3 protein: CASRILTSSYEQYF
D gene: TRBD1; J gene: TRBJ2-7; V gene: TRBV2; CDR3 protein: CASISRDRGYEQYF
D gene: TRBD1; J gene: TRBJ2-7; V gene: TRBV4-1; CDR3 protein: CASSQEVGTAYEQYF
D gene: .; J gene: TRBJ2-2; V gene: TRBV11-2; CDR3 protein: CASSPMEDFGAGTGELFF
D gene: .; J gene: TRBJ1-3; V gene: TRBV4-2; CDR3 protein: CASSQDVSGAANTIYF
D gene: .; J gene: TRBJ2-1; V gene: TRBV10-1; CDR3 protein: CASSEGRNSYNEQFF
D gene: .; J gene: TRBJ1-5; V gene: TRBV6-5; CDR3 protein: CASSYGGAGQPQHF
D gene: .; J gene: TRBJ1-5; V gene: TRBV6-6; CDR3 protein: CASSPSGEPYSNQPQHF
D gene: TRBD1; J gene: TRBJ1-5; V gene: TRBV5-5; CDR3 protein: CASSSGQGLFSNQPQHF
D gene: .; J gene: TRBJ2-7; V gene: TRBV2; CDR3 protein: CASSSDGAYEQYF
D gene: TRBD1; J gene: TRBJ1-6; V gene: TRBV10-3; CDR3 protein: CAISDTDRGYNSPLHF
D gene: .; J gene: TRBJ1-6; V gene: TRBV9; CDR3 protein: CASSTTGGSPLHF
D gene: TRBD1; J gene: TRBJ2-3; V gene: TRBV2; CDR3 protein: CASSDRTGGLTDTQYF
D gene: .; J gene: TRBJ1-4; V gene: TRBV6-1; CDR3 protein: CASSELGGTEKLFF
D gene: .; J gene: TRBJ1-4; V gene: TRBV6-1; CDR3 protein: CASSEIGEEEKLFF
D gene: .; J gene: TRBJ2-4; V gene: TRBV3-1/TRBV3-2; CDR3 protein: CASSQGNGGSGVIQYF
D gene: .; J gene: TRBJ2-1; V gene: TRBV7-9; CDR3 protein: CASSPGAGLTYNEQFF
D gene: TRBD1; J gene: TRBJ1-3; V gene: TRBV20-1; CDR3 protein: CSASDPGQGVGNTIYF
D gene: .; J gene: TRBJ2-5; V gene: TRBV11-2; CDR3 protein: CASSPSTAGRKETQYF